One and the same sample provided the 28 T cell receptor beta chains below, sequenced in a study of blood T cell repertoires in COVID-19. Clones were sequenced by immunoSEQ multiplex PCR, and TCRdb holds only the in-frame ones, with some missing. The sample contains 200,000 to 250,000 clones, approximately 80% of which appear only once. Source material: peripheral blood. These receptors came from a woman older than 75 with active or convalescent COVID-19.

V gene TRBV12-3 or TRBV12-4 combines with J gene TRBJ2-7; no clear D gene. Deletions cut 5 bases from V and 1 base from J, with 6 bases between. This CDR3 spans 12 amino acids. CDR3 amino acids: CASSRLSYEQYF. The DNA of the CDR3 is TGTGCCAGCAGTCGACTTTCCTACGAGCAGTACTTC.

This clone was detected only once. The rearrangement uses TRBV14 and TRBJ2-1, with a tentative D call TRBD1 (5 bases). CDR3 length: 17 residues. The ends were cut back, 4 bases at V and 4 bases at J, with 20 bases in the middle. The germline gives CDR1 SGHDN, CDR2 FVKESK. The CDR3 here is CASSLERAGITYNEQFF. The CDR3 DNA is TGTGCCAGCAGCCTAGAGCGCGCAGGGATAACTTACAATGAGCAGTTCTTC.

The chain employs TRBV24-1 and TRBJ2-1; 7 bases align to TRBD2. This CDR3 is 15 amino acids long. CDR1 and CDR2 from the germline V gene are KGHDR and SFDVKD. The V segment lost 11 bases and the J segment 0 bases; nucleotides outside the gene matches: 9. The CDR3 sequence is CAIPREALSYNEQFF. Written as DNA, the CDR3 is TGTGCCATCCCCCGGGAGGCCCTCTCCTACAATGAGCAGTTCTTC.

In DNA, the CDR3 is TGTGCCTGGAGTGTACGAGGGGGACAGCGAAGCTATGGCTACACCTTC. Translated, it gives CAWSVRGGQRSYGYTF. This chain connects TRBV30 to TRBJ1-2; TRBD1 matches 7 bases. Germline V gene lookup returns CDR1 GTSNPN and CDR2 SVGIG (reference sequence). CDR3 length: 16 amino acids. With 0 bases clipped from V and 4 bases from J, the junction kept 11 bases outside the gene matches.

V usage is TRBV9 and J usage is TRBJ2-2; unclear D gene. The CDR3 extends over 13 amino acids. The germline gives CDR1 SGDLS, CDR2 YYNGEE. V was trimmed by 4 bases and J by 4 bases, leaving 8 bases between them. The CDR3 sequence: CASSPSFTGELFF. Written as DNA, the CDR3 is TGTGCCAGCAGCCCCAGTTTCACCGGGGAGCTGTTTTTT.

This clone showed up just a few times. The chain joins TRBV6-5 to TRBJ1-2; 9 bases fit TRBD1. V lost 2 bases and J lost 4; bases outside the gene matches: 8. This CDR3 is 16 amino acids long. Germline V CDR1 and CDR2: MNHEY, SVGAGI. CDR3 in amino acids: CASSYRGPGQGYGYTF. Here the CDR3 DNA reads TGTGCCAGCAGTTACCGCGGACCGGGACAGGGCTATGGCTACACCTTC.

This chain uses TRBV9 with TRBJ2-3; 8 positions agree with TRBD1. In germline, CDR1 is SGDLS, CDR2 YYNGEE. The CDR3 covers 13 residues. The trim removed 4 bases at V and 6 bases at J, leaving 4 bases unmatched. The DNA for the CDR3 is TGTGCCAGCAGCCGGACAGGGATTGATACGCAGTATTTT. Translation gives CASSRTGIDTQYF.

V usage is TRBV5-3 and J usage is TRBJ2-7, with TRBD2 matching 7 bases. TRBV5-3 is labeled an ORF, and its function is uncertain. This CDR3 has 21 amino acids. The junction had 22 bases not matched to a gene; V was cut back by 0 bases and J by 1 base. CDR3 region: CARSLADCYLYSRGSSYEQYF. DNA of the CDR3: TGTGCCAGAAGCTTGGCCGACTGTTACCTTTACTCGCGCGGGAGTTCCTACGAGCAGTACTTC.

Details on this clone: The sample contains more than one DNA sequence encoding this CDR3. The V gene is TRBV18, the J gene TRBJ1-3, with D unclear. V dropped 0 bases and J dropped 1 base, with 7 bases sitting between them. CDR3 length equals 15 residues. Germline V lookup: CDR1 KGHSH, CDR2 LQKENI. CDR3: CASSPPSLSGNTIYF. The CDR3 nucleotides read TGTGCCAGCTCACCACCAAGTCTATCTGGAAACACCATATATTTT.

V usage is TRBV6-2 or TRBV6-3 and J usage is TRBJ2-1; 7 nucleotides align to TRBD1. The J segment lost 9 bases and the V segment lost 6 bases, leaving 11 bases of the junction unmatched. Germline lookup yields CDR1 MNHEY and CDR2 SVGEGT. The CDR3 extends over 14 amino acids. DNA of the CDR3: TGTGCCAGCAGCAATACCCACAGGGGTGCTGAGCAGTTCTTC. This codes for CASSNTHRGAEQFF.

This chain connects TRBV7-9 to TRBJ2-1; tentative D call: TRBD2 (5 bases). V lost 1 base, J lost 10 bases, and 17 bases lay in between. CDR3 length: 15 residues. Germline assignment: CDR1 SEHNR and CDR2 FQNEAQ (reference sequence). The CDR3: CASSLEQVTRVEQFF. In nucleotides, the CDR3 is TGTGCCAGCAGCTTAGAGCAGGTTACGAGGGTCGAGCAGTTCTTC. Variable domain in full (rest from reference TRBV7-9 and TRBJ2-1): DTGVSQNPRHKITKRGQNVTFRCDPISEHNRLYWYRQTLGQGPEFLTYFQNEAQLEKSRLLSDRFSAERPKGSFSTLEIQRTEQGDSAMYLCASSLEQVTRVEQFFGPGTRLTVL.

The chain joins TRBV5-1 to TRBJ1-4, with 7 bases aligning to TRBD1. The germline CDR1 and CDR2 sequences are SGHRS and YFSETQ. The CDR3 extends over 13 amino acids. Trimming removed 7 bases from V and 7 bases from J; junction bases left unmatched: 7. The CDR3 region is CASSGTVGEKLFF. CDR3 DNA sequence: TGCGCCAGCTCCGGGACAGTAGGTGAAAAACTGTTTTTT. The full variable domain, its missing parts supplied by reference TRBV5-1 and TRBJ1-4, is KAGVTQTPRYLIKTRGQQVTLSCSPISGHRSVSWYQQTPGQGLQFLFEYFSETQRNKGNFPGRFSGRQFSNSRSEMNVSTLELGDSALYLCASSGTVGEKLFFGSGTQLSVL.

The chain uses TRBV3-1 (or the pseudogene TRBV3-2) and TRBJ2-2, with TRBD2 matching 16 bases. CDR1 LGHDT and CDR2 YNNKEL come from the germline V gene (reference sequence). The CDR3 length is 16 residues. The V gene end was trimmed by 4 bases and the J gene end by 6 bases; junction bases not matched to a gene: 2. Written as DNA, the CDR3 is TGTGCCAGCAGCCGCGGGACTAGCGGGGGGGCCGGGGAGCTGTTTTTT. It yields the protein CASSRGTSGGAGELFF.

This clone appeared a few times. The chain links TRBV4-1 to TRBJ2-3; 8 positions match TRBD2. V lost 4 bases to trimming and J lost 1 base; unmatched junction nucleotides: 4. Germline CDR1 MGHRA, CDR2 YSYEKL. CDR3 size: 15 residues. CDR3 in amino acids: CASSRSGAGTDTQYF. As DNA, the CDR3 is TGCGCCAGCAGCCGTAGCGGGGCAGGCACAGATACGCAGTATTTT.

The V and J genes are TRBV4-3 and TRBJ2-3, with TRBD2 identical over 11 bases. The J segment lost 3 bases and the V segment lost 0 bases, leaving 2 bases of the junction unmatched. The V gene's germline CDR1 is LGHNA and CDR2 YSLEER. CDR3 length: 16 amino acids. The CDR3 DNA follows: TGCGCCAGCAGCCAAGATATAGCGGGGGGGACAGATACGCAGTATTTT. Residues: CASSQDIAGGTDTQYF.

The chain is built from TRBV6-4 and TRBJ1-5; D is ambiguous. The germline V gene has CDR1 MRHNA and CDR2 SNTAGT. The CDR3 sequence is 17 residues long. With 2 bases removed from V and 4 bases from J, the gap between germline ends came to 18 bases. CDR3 sequence reads: CASSDLPGRGLNQPQHF. The CDR3 coding sequence is TGTGCCAGCAGTGACCTACCGGGGAGAGGGCTTAATCAGCCCCAGCATTTT.

V is TRBV7-7 and J is TRBJ1-1, with 7 bases fitting TRBD1. This CDR3 has 17 residues. The germline gives CDR1 SSHAT, CDR2 FNYEAQ (reference sequence). The J segment lost 5 bases and the V segment lost 2 bases, leaving 14 bases of the junction unmatched. The CDR3 DNA is TGTGCCAGCAGCTTAAATCATCCGCAGGGGGTAAGTACTGAAGCTTTCTTT. Amino acids: CASSLNHPQGVSTEAFF.

The chain couples TRBV7-2 to TRBJ1-4; possibly TRBD1 for D (5 bases). This CDR3 contains 16 residues. CDR1 and CDR2 from the germline V gene are SGHTA and FQGNSA. V was cut by 5 bases and J by 0 bases, with 13 bases left in between. The CDR3 region is CASSPRTGATNEKLFF. The CDR3 nucleotides are TGTGCCAGCAGCCCCAGGACGGGGGCAACTAATGAAAAACTGTTTTTT.

J is TRBJ2-1 and V is TRBV9; the match to TRBD2 covers 9 bases. Germline loops: CDR1 SGDLS, CDR2 YYNGEE. Germline trimming cut 1 base from V and 4 bases from J; bases unmatched to any gene: 6. The CDR3 length is 16 residues. The chain's CDR3 is CASSVQRLAEYNEQFF. For the CDR3, the DNA is TGTGCCAGCAGCGTACAGAGACTAGCGGAATACAATGAGCAGTTCTTC. Full variable domain (remainder filled in from reference TRBV9 and TRBJ2-1): DSGVTQTPKHLITATGQRVTLRCSPRSGDLSVYWYQQSLDQGLQFLIQYYNGEERAKGNILERFSAQQFPDLHSELNLSSLELGDSALYFCASSVQRLAEYNEQFFGPGTRLTVL.

The genes are TRBV5-3 and TRBJ2-1; 7 bases line up with TRBD1. TRBV5-3 is reported as an ORF; its role is uncertain. V shed 4 bases, J shed 2 bases, and the junction held 9 bases outside the gene matches. This CDR3 spans 16 amino acids. The CDR3: CARSPTGTWTYNEQFF. In DNA, the CDR3 is TGTGCCAGAAGCCCGACAGGGACATGGACCTACAATGAGCAGTTCTTC.

This clone was detected only once. V gene TRBV25-1 combines with J gene TRBJ2-5; 10 bases line up with TRBD2. The CDR3 sequence is 15 residues long. J lost 1 base, V lost 8 bases, and 7 bases had no gene match. Germline loops: CDR1 MGHDK, CDR2 SYGVNS. CDR3 sequence reads: CASGGAGGPQETQYF. The CDR3 DNA reads TGTGCCAGCGGAGGAGCGGGAGGGCCCCAAGAGACCCAGTACTTC.

The genes are TRBV19 and TRBJ1-3, with 7 bases matching TRBD1. The germline V gene has CDR1 LNHDA and CDR2 SQIVND (reference sequence). The CDR3 covers 18 residues. Trimming took 1 base from V and 4 from J; bases not matched to a gene: 13. The CDR3 coding sequence is TGTGCCAGTAGTATAGCATCGTCTGCGGCAGGGGGAGGAAACACCATATATTTT. Translated, it gives CASSIASSAAGGGNTIYF.

This chain joins TRBV21-1 and TRBJ2-5; the table names TRBD1, a call not compared with the DNA. TRBV21-1 is recorded as a pseudogene. This CDR3 is built from 12 residues. The CDR3 sequence is CASPRGGETQYF. The CDR3 DNA sequence: TGTGCCAGCCCCAGGGGCGGAGAGACCCAGTACTTC.

CDR3 sequence: CASSQTQYSGNTIYF. CDR3 bases: TGCGCCAGCAGCCAAACCCAGTACTCTGGAAACACCATATATTTT. The genes are TRBV4-1 and TRBJ1-3; D is uncertain. Germline V CDR1 and CDR2: MGHRA, YSYEKL. The CDR3 has 15 amino acids. The V end lost 2 bases, the J end lost 0 bases, and 8 bases lay between the germline ends.

This clone was observed a single time. The CDR3 loop is CASSPPGRGATEAFF. CDR3 coding DNA: TGTGCCAGCAGCCCTCCTGGGCGGGGGGCGACTGAAGCTTTCTTT. This chain links TRBV7-2 with TRBJ1-1; the D gene is possibly TRBD1 (6 bases). The CDR3 spans 15 residues. Trimming cost V 5 bases and J 5 bases, with 18 bases left between them. The germline V gene has CDR1 SGHTA and CDR2 FQGNSA.

The rearrangement links TRBV2 to TRBJ1-1; D not resolved. V was shortened by 5 bases and J by 3 bases, with 4 bases between the two germline ends. The CDR3 runs 11 residues. Per germline, CDR1 SNHLY and CDR2 FYNNEI. CDR3 DNA: TGTGCCAGCAGTACGGACACTGAAGCTTTCTTT. This codes for CASSTDTEAFF.

J is TRBJ1-2 and V is TRBV7-9, with D hard to call. This CDR3 is 15 amino acids long. CDR1 and CDR2 from the germline V gene are SEHNR and FQNEAQ (reference sequence). V was cut by 2 bases and J by 0 bases, with 10 bases left in between. DNA for the CDR3: TGTGCCAGCAGCTTAACGGTCGCGACTAACTATGGCTACACCTTC. Translation gives CASSLTVATNYGYTF.

This chain uses TRBV6-1 with TRBJ2-5; 9 positions agree with TRBD2. The CDR3 consists of 17 residues. The trim removed 1 base at V and 4 bases at J, leaving 10 bases unmatched. Germline values: CDR1 MNHNS, CDR2 SASEGT. In DNA form, the CDR3 reads TGTGCCAGCAGTGAAGTAGGGCGGGGGGGCCGAGGAGAGACCCAGTACTTC. Translating gives CASSEVGRGGRGETQYF.